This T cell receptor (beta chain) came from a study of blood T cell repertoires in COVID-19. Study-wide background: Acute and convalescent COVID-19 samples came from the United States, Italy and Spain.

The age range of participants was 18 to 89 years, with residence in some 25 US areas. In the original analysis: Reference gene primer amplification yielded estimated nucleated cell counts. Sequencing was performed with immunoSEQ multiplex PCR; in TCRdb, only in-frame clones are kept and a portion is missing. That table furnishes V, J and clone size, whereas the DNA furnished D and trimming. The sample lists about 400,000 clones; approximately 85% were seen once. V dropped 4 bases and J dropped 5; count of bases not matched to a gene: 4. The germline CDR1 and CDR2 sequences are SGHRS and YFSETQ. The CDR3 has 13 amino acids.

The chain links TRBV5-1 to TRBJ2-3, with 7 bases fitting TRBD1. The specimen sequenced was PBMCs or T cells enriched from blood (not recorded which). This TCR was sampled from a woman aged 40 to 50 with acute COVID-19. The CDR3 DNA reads TGCGCCAGCAGCGATAGGACAGGAGATACGCAGTATTTT. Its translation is CASSDRTGDTQYF.